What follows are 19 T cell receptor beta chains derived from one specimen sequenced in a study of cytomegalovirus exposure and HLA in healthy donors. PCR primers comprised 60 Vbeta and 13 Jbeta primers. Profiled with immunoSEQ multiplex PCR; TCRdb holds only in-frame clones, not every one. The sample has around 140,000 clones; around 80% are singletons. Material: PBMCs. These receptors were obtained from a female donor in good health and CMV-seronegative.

CDR3 protein: CASSRDRGRETEAFF. The DNA of the CDR3 is TGCGCCAGCAGCCGAGACAGGGGGCGGGAGACTGAAGCTTTCTTT. The chain joins TRBV4-1 to TRBJ1-1, with TRBD1 identical over 10 bases. The CDR3 loop spans 15 amino acids. CDR1 and CDR2 from the germline V gene are MGHRA and YSYEKL. Trimming removed 4 bases from V and 5 bases from J; junction bases left unmatched: 7.

The CDR3 region is CASSPDRDPYEQYF. DNA for the CDR3: TGTGCCAGCAGCCCCGACAGGGACCCCTACGAGCAGTACTTC. This chain joins TRBV28 and TRBJ2-7; 7 bases match TRBD1. CDR1 is MDHEN and CDR2 is SYDVKM in the germline V gene. The V gene end was trimmed by 6 bases and the J gene end by 2 bases; junction bases not matched to a gene: 7. This CDR3 is 14 amino acids long.

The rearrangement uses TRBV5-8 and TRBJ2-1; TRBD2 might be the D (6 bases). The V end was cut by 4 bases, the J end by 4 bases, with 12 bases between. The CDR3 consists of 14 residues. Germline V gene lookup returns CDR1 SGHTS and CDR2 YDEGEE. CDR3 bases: TGTGCCAGCAGCACCGGGACTCCTTACAATGAGCAGTTCTTC. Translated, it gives CASSTGTPYNEQFF.

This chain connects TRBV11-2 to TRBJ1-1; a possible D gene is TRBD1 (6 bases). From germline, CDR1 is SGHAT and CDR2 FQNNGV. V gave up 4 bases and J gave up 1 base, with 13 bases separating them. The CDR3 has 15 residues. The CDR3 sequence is CASSSIQGKNTEAFF. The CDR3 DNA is TGTGCCAGCAGCTCTATACAGGGAAAGAACACTGAAGCTTTCTTT. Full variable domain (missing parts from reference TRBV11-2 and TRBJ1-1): EAGVAQSPRYKIIEKRQSVAFWCNPISGHATLYWYQQILGQGPKLLIQFQNNGVVDDSQLPKDRFSAERLKGVDSTLKIQPAKLEDSAVYLCASSSIQGKNTEAFFGQGTRLTVV.

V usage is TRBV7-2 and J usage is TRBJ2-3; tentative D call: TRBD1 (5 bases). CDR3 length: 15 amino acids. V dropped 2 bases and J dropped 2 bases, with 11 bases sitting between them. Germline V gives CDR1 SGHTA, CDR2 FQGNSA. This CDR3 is CASSLPRQSTDTQYF. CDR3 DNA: TGTGCCAGCAGCTTACCTCGACAGTCCACAGATACGCAGTATTTT.

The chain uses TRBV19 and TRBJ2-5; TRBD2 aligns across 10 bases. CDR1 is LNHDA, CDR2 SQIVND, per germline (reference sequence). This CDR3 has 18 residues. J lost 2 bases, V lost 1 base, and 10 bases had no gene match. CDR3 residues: CASSIVASGSPLQETQYF. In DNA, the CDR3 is TGTGCCAGTAGTATAGTGGCTAGCGGGAGTCCTCTTCAAGAGACCCAGTACTTC.

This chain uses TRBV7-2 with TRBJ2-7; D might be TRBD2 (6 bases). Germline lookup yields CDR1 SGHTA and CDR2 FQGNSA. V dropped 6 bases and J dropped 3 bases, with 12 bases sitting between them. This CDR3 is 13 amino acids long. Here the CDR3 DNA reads TGTGCCAGCAGAGACCCCGGGGGCTACGAGCAGTACTTC. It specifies CASRDPGGYEQYF. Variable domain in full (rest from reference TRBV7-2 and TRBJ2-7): GAGVSQSPSNKVTEKGKDVELRCDPISGHTALYWYRQSLGQGLEFLIYFQGNSAPDKSGLPSDRFSAERTGGSVSTLTIQRTQQEDSAVYLCASRDPGGYEQYFGPGTRLTVT.

CDR3 in DNA: TGTGCCAGCAGGGAGGACCGTGCAACTAATGAAAAACTGTTTTTT. Amino acids: CASREDRATNEKLFF. The V and J genes are TRBV16 and TRBJ1-4; unclear D gene. Trimming removed 6 bases at V and 0 bases at J, with 11 bases between. This CDR3 has 15 residues. The germline gives CDR1 KGHSY, CDR2 FQNENV.

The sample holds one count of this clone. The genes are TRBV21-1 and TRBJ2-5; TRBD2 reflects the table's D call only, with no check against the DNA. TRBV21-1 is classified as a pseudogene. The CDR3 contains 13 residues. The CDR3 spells CASNRAGGETQYF. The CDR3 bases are TGTGCCAGCAACAGAGCGGGAGGGGAGACCCAGTACTTC.

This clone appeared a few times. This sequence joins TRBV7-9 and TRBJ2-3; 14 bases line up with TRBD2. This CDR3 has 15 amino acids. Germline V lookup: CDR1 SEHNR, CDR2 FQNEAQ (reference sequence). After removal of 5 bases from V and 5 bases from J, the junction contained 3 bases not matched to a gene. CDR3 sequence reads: CASSPGTSGGDTQYF. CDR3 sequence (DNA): TGTGCCAGCAGCCCCGGGACTAGCGGGGGAGATACGCAGTATTTT.

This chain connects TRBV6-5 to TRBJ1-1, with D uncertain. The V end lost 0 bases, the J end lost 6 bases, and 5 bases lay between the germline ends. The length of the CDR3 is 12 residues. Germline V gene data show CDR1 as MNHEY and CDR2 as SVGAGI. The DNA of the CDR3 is TGTGCCAGCAGTTACTCGAGCGCTGAAGCTTTCTTT. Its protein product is CASSYSSAEAFF.

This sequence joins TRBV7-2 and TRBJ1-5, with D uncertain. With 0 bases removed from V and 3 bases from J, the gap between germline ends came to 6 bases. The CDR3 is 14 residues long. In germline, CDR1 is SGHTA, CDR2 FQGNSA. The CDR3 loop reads CASSLALSNQPQHF. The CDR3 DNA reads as TGTGCCAGCAGCTTAGCGCTATCCAATCAGCCCCAGCATTTT.

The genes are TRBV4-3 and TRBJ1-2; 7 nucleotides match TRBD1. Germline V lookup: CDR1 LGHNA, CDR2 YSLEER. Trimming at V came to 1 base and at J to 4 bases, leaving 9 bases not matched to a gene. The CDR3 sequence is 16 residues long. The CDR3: CASSQGFQGVPYGYTF. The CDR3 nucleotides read TGCGCCAGCAGCCAAGGCTTCCAGGGGGTCCCCTATGGCTACACCTTC.

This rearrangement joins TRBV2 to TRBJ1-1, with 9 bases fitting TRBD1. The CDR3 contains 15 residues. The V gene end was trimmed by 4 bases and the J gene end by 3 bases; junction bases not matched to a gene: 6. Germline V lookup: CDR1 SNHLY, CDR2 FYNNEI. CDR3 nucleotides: TGTGCCAGCAGTGTTGCCGGGACAGGGTACACTGAAGCTTTCTTT. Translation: CASSVAGTGYTEAFF.

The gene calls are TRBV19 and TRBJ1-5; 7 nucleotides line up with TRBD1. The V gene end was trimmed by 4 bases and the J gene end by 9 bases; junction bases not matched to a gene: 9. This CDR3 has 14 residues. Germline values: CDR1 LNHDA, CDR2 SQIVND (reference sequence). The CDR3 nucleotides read TGTGCCAGTAGTACCAGGACAGGTAGGAGGCCCCAGCATTTT. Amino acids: CASSTRTGRRPQHF.

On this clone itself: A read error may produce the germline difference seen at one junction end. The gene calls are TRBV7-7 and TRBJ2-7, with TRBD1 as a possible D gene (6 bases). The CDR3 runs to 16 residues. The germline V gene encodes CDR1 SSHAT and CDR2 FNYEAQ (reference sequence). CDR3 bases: TGTGCTAGCAGCTTAGGGCCAGGGGCGTATACCTACGAGCAGTACTTC. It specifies CASSLGPGAYTYEQYF.

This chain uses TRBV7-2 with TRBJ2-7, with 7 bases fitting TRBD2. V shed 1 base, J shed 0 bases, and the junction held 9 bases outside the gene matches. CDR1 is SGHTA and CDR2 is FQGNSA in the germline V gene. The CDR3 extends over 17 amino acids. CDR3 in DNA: TGTGCCAGCAGCTTAGTGTGGGGGGGACGTTCCTCCTACGAGCAGTACTTC. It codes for CASSLVWGGRSSYEQYF.

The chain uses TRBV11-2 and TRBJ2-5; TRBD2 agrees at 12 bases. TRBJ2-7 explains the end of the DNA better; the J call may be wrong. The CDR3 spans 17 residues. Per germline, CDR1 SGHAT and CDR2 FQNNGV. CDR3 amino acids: CASSLEGLAGPAYEQYF. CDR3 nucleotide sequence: TGTGCCAGCAGCTTAGAAGGACTAGCGGGGCCAGCCTACGAGCAGTACTTC.

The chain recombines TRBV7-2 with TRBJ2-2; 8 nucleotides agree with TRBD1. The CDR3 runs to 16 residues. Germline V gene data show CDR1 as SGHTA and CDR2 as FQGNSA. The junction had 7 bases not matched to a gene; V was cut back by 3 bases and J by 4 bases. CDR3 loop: CASSLRQGLLTGELFF. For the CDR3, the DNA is TGTGCCAGCAGCTTGCGACAGGGGCTACTCACCGGGGAGCTGTTTTTT.